These 15 T cell receptor beta chains were all obtained from the same sample, sequenced in a study of blood T cell repertoires in COVID-19. Using immunoSEQ multiplex PCR, the repertoire was profiled, and TCRdb retains in-frame clones only, with some absent. The sample yields 200,000 to 300,000 clones, roughly 88% seen once. Sequencing was done on a sample of peripheral blood. Every receptor here comes from a man aged 35 to 55 who had recovered from COVID-19.

CDR3 sequence reads: CASSEIIEQYF. The CDR3 coding sequence is TGTGCCAGCAGTGAAATTATCGAGCAGTACTTC. The chain uses TRBV2 and TRBJ2-7; no definite D call. In germline, CDR1 is SNHLY, CDR2 FYNNEI. Trimming left V 2 bases short and J 6 bases short, with 5 bases between. The CDR3 length is 11 residues.

The chain is built from TRBV7-9 and TRBJ1-1; no clear D. Germline-derived CDR1 and CDR2 are SEHNR and FQNEAQ (reference sequence). Trimming shortened V by 5 bases and J by 0 bases, and 13 bases separated the two germline ends. The CDR3 spans 15 residues. CDR3 protein: CASSLPPGLNTEAFF. CDR3 sequence (DNA): TGTGCCAGCAGCCTCCCCCCGGGATTGAACACTGAAGCTTTCTTT.

V gene TRBV27 combines with J gene TRBJ2-1, with TRBD2 matching 11 bases. Germline values: CDR1 MNHEY, CDR2 SMNVEV (reference sequence). The junction had 10 bases not matched to a gene; V was cut back by 0 bases and J by 6 bases. The CDR3 spans 18 residues. In DNA form, the CDR3 reads TGTGCCAGCAGTTTATCTTACGCTAGCGGGGGGCGCCTCAATGAGCAGTTCTTC. Translated: CASSLSYASGGRLNEQFF.

V usage is TRBV7-9 and J usage is TRBJ2-2, with a weak D call TRBD2 (6 bases). Between the trimmed V and J ends, which lost 1 base and 2 bases, there was a span of 14 bases. CDR3 length: 17 amino acids. The germline V gene has CDR1 SEHNR and CDR2 FQNEAQ (reference sequence). As DNA, the CDR3 is TGTGCCAGCAGCTTAGTAATCCGGGAGAGTAACACCGGGGAGCTGTTTTTT. It encodes CASSLVIRESNTGELFF.

This clone was seen just once. The rearrangement uses TRBV6-2 or TRBV6-3 and TRBJ2-5; possible D gene TRBD1, 6 bases. Trimming took off 2 bases at V and 2 bases at J, with 12 bases between the two ends. CDR1 MNHEY and CDR2 SVGEGT come from the germline V gene. The CDR3 extends over 15 amino acids. In DNA form, the CDR3 reads TGTGCCAGCAGTTACGGACAGCTAGCACAAGAGACCCAGTACTTC. Its protein product is CASSYGQLAQETQYF.

The V gene is TRBV5-8, the J gene TRBJ1-2; D gene uncertain. CDR3 length: 15 residues. Trimming left V 0 bases short and J 1 base short, with 10 bases between. In germline, CDR1 is SGHTS, CDR2 YDEGEE. The CDR3 is CASSLVELLNYGYTF. As DNA, the CDR3 is TGTGCCAGCAGCTTGGTAGAACTACTTAACTATGGCTACACCTTC. The whole variable domain, filled in from reference TRBV5-8 and TRBJ1-2, reads EAGVTQSPTHLIKTRGQQATLRCSPISGHTSVYWYQQALGLGLQFLLWYDEGEERNRGNFPPRFSGRQFPNYSSELNVNALELEDSALYLCASSLVELLNYGYTFGSGTRLTVV.

The chain links TRBV10-1 to TRBJ2-1; 11 nucleotides match TRBD2. V gave up 3 bases and J gave up 9 bases; unmatched junction bases: 10. Germline V gene sequence: CDR1 WNHNN, CDR2 SYGVQD (reference sequence). The CDR3 extends over 16 amino acids. The CDR3 nucleotides are TGCGCCAGCAGTGAAACGGGACTAGCGGCCCGCGGTGAGCAGTTCTTC. Translation: CASSETGLAARGEQFF.

This sequence joins TRBV6-2 or TRBV6-3 and TRBJ2-4; D is uncertain. Between the trimmed V and J ends, which lost 0 bases and 6 bases, there was a span of 6 bases. The CDR3 spans 13 residues. Germline V lookup: CDR1 MNHEY, CDR2 SVGEGT. CDR3 loop: CASSYSIPNIQYF. The CDR3 bases are TGTGCCAGCAGTTACTCTATCCCAAACATTCAGTACTTC.

This chain links TRBV2 with TRBJ1-1; 7 nucleotides align to TRBD1. V was pared by 4 bases and J by 6 bases, with 11 bases of the junction left unmatched. This CDR3 is built from 15 residues. CDR1 is SNHLY, CDR2 FYNNEI, per germline. The CDR3 DNA sequence: TGTGCCAGCAGTGCCCGACAGGGTATTCGTTCTGAAGCTTTCTTT. Its protein is CASSARQGIRSEAFF.

The chain employs TRBV19 and TRBJ1-6; D possibly corresponds to TRBD1 (6 bases). V shed 2 bases and J shed 10 bases, with 12 bases lying between them. The length of the CDR3 is 14 residues. Germline CDR1 reads LNHDA; CDR2 reads SQIVND (reference sequence). CDR3 in amino acids: CASSIIQGTSPLHF. The CDR3 DNA reads as TGTGCCAGTAGTATAATACAGGGAACCTCACCCCTCCACTTT. Complete variable domain (other parts from reference TRBV19 and TRBJ1-6): DGGITQSPKYLFRKEGQNVTLSCEQNLNHDAMYWYRQDPGQGLRLIYYSQIVNDFQKGDIAEGYSVSREKKESFPLTVTSAQKNPTAFYLCASSIIQGTSPLHFGNGTRLTVT.

This clone was recorded only once. The rearrangement links TRBV11-2 to TRBJ1-6; D remains ambiguous. V lost 3 bases, J lost 8 bases, and 5 bases lay in between. This CDR3 is built from 12 residues. Germline loops: CDR1 SGHAT, CDR2 FQNNGV. In DNA, the CDR3 is TGTGCCAGCAGCTTCACTGATTCACCCCTCCACTTT. Encoded protein: CASSFTDSPLHF.

The rearrangement uses TRBV9 and TRBJ1-5, with a tentative D call TRBD1 (5 bases). The CDR3 has 14 amino acids. Germline CDR1 and CDR2: SGDLS and YYNGEE. V gave up 3 bases and J gave up 4 bases, with 11 bases separating them. CDR3 protein: CASSEGVLNQPQHF. The CDR3 DNA is TGTGCCAGCAGCGAAGGGGTCCTTAATCAGCCCCAGCATTTT.

The gene calls are TRBV19 and TRBJ1-1; TRBD1 matches 9 bases. The V gene end was trimmed by 4 bases and the J gene end by 4 bases; junction bases not matched to a gene: 4. Germline CDR1 and CDR2: LNHDA and SQIVND (reference sequence). This CDR3 spans 14 amino acids. The CDR3 nucleotides are TGTGCCAGTAGTACACAGGGGGCGCCCACTGAAGCTTTCTTT. As protein: CASSTQGAPTEAFF.

This chain joins TRBV6-6 and TRBJ2-4; 10 nucleotides align to TRBD2. CDR3 length: 16 residues. CDR1 is MNHNY and CDR2 is SVGAGI in the germline V gene (reference sequence). The V gene end was trimmed by 4 bases and the J gene end by 4 bases; junction bases not matched to a gene: 7. DNA for the CDR3: TGTGCCAGCAGTTTTCGGACTAGCGGACTAAAAAACATTCAGTACTTC. It codes for CASSFRTSGLKNIQYF.

This clone was recorded a few times. The CDR3 nucleotides read TGTGCCAGCAGCGCAGGGGCCCGGTCCCTGTACTTC. Translated, it gives CASSAGARSLYF. The chain employs TRBV7-2 and TRBJ2-4; D perhaps matches TRBD1 (6 bases). The V and J ends lost 5 bases and 15 bases respectively, with 17 bases between them. The CDR3 is 12 residues long. Germline values: CDR1 SGHTA, CDR2 FQGNSA. Variable domain in full (rest from reference TRBV7-2 and TRBJ2-4): GAGVSQSPSNKVTEKGKDVELRCDPISGHTALYWYRQSLGQGLEFLIYFQGNSAPDKSGLPSDRFSAERTGGSVSTLTIQRTQQEDSAVYLCASSAGARSLYFGAGTRLSVL.